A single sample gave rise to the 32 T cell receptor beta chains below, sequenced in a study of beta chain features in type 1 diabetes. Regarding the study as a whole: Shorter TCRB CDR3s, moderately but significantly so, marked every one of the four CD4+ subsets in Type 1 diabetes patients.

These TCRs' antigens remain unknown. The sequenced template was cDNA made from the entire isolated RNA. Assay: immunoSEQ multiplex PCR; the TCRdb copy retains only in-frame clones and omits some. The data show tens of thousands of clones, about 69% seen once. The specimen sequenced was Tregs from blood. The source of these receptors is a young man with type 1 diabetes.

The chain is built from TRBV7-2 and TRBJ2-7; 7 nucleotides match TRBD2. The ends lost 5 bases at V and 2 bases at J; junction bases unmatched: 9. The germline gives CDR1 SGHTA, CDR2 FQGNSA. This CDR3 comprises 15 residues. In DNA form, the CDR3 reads TGTGCCAGCAGCCCAAGCGGGGAACCTACCTACGAGCAGTACTTC. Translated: CASSPSGEPTYEQYF.

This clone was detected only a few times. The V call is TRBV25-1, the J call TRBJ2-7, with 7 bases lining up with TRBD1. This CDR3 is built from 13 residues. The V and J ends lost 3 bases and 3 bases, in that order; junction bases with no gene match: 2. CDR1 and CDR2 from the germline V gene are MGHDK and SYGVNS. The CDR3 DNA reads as TGTGCCAGCAGTGAGTGGGACAGCTACGAGCAGTACTTC. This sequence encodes CASSEWDSYEQYF.

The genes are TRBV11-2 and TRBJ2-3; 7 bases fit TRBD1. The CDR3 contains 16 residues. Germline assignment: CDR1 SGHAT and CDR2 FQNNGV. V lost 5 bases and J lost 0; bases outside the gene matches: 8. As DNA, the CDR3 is TGTGCCAGCAGCCCCCTCCGACAGGGCAGCACAGATACGCAGTATTTT. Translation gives CASSPLRQGSTDTQYF.

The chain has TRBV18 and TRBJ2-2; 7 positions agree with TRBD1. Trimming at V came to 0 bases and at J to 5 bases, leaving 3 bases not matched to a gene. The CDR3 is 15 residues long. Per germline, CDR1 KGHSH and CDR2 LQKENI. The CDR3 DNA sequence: TGTGCCAGCTCACCACCGACAGGGCGTACCGGGGAGCTGTTTTTT. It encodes CASSPPTGRTGELFF.

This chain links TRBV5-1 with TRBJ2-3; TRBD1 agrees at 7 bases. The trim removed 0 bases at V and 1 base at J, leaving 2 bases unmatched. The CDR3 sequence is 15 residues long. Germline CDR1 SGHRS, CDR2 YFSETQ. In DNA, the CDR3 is TGCGCCAGCAGCTTGGAGGGGGCCGGCACAGATACGCAGTATTTT. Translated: CASSLEGAGTDTQYF.

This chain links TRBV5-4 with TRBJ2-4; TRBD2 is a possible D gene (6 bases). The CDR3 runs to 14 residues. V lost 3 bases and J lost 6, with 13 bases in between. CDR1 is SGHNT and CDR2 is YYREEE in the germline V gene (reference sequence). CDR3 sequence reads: CASSSGGALNIQYF. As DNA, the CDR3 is TGTGCCAGCAGCTCTGGAGGGGCCTTAAACATTCAGTACTTC.

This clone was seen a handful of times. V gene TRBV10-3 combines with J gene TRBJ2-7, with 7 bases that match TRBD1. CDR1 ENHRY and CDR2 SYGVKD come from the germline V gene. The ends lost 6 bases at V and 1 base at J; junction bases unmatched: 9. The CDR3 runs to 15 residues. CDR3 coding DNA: TGTGCCATCAGGGTTGCCGGGACAGCTTCCTACGAGCAGTACTTC. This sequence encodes CAIRVAGTASYEQYF.

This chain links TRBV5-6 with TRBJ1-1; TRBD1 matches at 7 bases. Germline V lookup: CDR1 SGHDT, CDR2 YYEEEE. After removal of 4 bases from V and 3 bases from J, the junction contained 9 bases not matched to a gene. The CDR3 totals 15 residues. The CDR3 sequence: CASSPYRGKHTEAFF. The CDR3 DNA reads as TGTGCCAGCAGCCCCTACAGGGGAAAACACACTGAAGCTTTCTTT.

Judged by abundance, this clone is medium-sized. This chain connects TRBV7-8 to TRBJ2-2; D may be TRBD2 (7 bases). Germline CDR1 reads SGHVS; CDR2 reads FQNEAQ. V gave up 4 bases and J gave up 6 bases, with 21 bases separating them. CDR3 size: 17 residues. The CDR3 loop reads CASSSRYGRGPPGELFF. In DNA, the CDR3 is TGTGCCAGCAGCTCCCGGTACGGGCGGGGGCCCCCCGGGGAGCTGTTTTTT.

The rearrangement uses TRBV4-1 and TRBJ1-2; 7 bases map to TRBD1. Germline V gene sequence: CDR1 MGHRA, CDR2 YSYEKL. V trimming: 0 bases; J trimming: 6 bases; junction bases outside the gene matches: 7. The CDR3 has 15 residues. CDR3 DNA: TGCGCCAGCAGCCAAGATACCGCAGGGGGAGATGGCTACACCTTC. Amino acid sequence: CASSQDTAGGDGYTF.

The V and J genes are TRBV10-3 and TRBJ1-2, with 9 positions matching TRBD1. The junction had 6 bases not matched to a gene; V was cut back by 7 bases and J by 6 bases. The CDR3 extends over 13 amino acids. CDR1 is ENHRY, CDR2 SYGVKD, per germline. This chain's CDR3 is CAINQRTGDGYTF. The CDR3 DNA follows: TGTGCCATCAATCAACGGACAGGGGATGGCTACACCTTC.

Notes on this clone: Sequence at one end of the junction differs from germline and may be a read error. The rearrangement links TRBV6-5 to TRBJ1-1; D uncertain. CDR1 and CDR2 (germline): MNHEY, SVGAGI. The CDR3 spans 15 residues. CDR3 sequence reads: CATSTLGSGRRQAFF. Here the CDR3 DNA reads TGTGCCACCAGTACTCTAGGGAGCGGGAGACGACAAGCTTTCTTT.

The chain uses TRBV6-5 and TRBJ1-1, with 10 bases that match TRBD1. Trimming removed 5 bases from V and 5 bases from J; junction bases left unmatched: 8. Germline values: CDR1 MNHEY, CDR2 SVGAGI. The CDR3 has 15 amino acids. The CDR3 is CASSPRRTGGTEAFF. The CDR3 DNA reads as TGTGCCAGCAGTCCCCGACGGACAGGGGGTACTGAAGCTTTCTTT.

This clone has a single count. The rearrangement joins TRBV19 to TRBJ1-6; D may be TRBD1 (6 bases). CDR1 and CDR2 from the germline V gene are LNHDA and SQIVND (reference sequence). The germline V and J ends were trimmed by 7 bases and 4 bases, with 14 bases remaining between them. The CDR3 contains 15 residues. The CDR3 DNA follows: TGTGCCAGTACCATGGGGGCTTCGTATAATTCACCCCTCCACTTT. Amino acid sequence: CASTMGASYNSPLHF.

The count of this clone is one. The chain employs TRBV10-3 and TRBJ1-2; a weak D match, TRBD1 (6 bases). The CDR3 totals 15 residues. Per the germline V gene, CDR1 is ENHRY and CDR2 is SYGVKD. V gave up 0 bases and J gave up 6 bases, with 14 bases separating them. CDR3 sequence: CAISESRQGYDGYTF. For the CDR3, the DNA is TGTGCCATCAGTGAGTCCCGCCAGGGGTACGATGGCTACACCTTC.

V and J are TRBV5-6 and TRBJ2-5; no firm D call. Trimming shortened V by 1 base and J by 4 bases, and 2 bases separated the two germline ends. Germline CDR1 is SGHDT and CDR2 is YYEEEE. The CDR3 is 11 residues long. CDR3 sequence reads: CASSLRETQYF. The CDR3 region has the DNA TGTGCCAGCAGCTTGCGAGAGACCCAGTACTTC.

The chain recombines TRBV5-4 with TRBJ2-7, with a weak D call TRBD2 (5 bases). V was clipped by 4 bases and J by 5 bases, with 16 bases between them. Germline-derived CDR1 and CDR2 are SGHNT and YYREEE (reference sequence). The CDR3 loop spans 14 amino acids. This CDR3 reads CASSTLEASDEQYF. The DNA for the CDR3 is TGTGCCAGCAGCACGCTGGAGGCTAGTGACGAGCAGTACTTC.

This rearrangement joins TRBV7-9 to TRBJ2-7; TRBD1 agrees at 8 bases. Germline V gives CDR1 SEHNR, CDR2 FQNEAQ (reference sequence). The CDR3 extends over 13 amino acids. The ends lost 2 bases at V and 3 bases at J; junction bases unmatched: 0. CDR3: CASSLTGGYEQYF. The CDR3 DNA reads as TGTGCCAGCAGCTTAACAGGGGGCTACGAGCAGTACTTC. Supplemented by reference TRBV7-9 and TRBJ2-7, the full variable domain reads DTGVSQNPRHKITKRGQNVTFRCDPISEHNRLYWYRQTLGQGPEFLTYFQNEAQLEKSRLLSDRFSAERPKGSFSTLEIQRTEQGDSAMYLCASSLTGGYEQYFGPGTRLTVT.

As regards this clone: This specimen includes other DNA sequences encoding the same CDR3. The CDR3 DNA sequence: TGTGCCAGCAGTTACACAGGAGCGGGCTATGGCTACACCTTC. This sequence encodes CASSYTGAGYGYTF. The chain is built from TRBV6-5 and TRBJ1-2, with D perhaps TRBD1 (5 bases). V was shortened by 2 bases and J by 4 bases, with 11 bases between the two germline ends. The CDR3 has 14 amino acids. From germline, CDR1 is MNHEY and CDR2 SVGAGI.

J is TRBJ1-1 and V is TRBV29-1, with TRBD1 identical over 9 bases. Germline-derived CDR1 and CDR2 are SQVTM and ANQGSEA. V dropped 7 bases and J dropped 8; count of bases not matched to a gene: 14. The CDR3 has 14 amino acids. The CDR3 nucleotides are TGCAGCGCGAACAGGGGGCAGAGCTATGGGGAAGCTTTCTTT. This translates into CSANRGQSYGEAFF.

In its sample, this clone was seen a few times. The CDR3 here is CASSPDRGLVVEKYF. Written as DNA, the CDR3 is TGTGCCAGCTCACCGGACAGGGGGTTGGTTGTGGAGAAGTACTTC. V usage is TRBV18 and J usage is TRBJ2-7, with 10 bases that match TRBD1. The length of the CDR3 is 15 residues. V dropped 3 bases and J dropped 11; count of bases not matched to a gene: 13. Germline V lookup: CDR1 KGHSH, CDR2 LQKENI.

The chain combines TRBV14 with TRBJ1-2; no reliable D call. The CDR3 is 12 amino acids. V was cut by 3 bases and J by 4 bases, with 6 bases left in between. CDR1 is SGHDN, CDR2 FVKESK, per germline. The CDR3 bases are TGTGCCAGCAGCCAGGGCGCCTATGGCTACACCTTC. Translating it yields CASSQGAYGYTF.

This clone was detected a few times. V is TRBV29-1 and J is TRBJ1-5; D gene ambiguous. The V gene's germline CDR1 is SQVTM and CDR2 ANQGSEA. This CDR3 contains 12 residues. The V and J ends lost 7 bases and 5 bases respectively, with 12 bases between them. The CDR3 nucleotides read TGCAGCGCCGTCTACGGGGATCAGCCCCAGCATTTT. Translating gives CSAVYGDQPQHF.

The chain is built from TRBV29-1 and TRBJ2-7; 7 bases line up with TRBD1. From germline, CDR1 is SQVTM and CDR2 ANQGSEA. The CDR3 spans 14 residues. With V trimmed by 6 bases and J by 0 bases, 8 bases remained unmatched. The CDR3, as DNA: TGCAGCGTCAAGGTACAGGGGAGCTCCTACGAGCAGTACTTC. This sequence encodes CSVKVQGSSYEQYF.

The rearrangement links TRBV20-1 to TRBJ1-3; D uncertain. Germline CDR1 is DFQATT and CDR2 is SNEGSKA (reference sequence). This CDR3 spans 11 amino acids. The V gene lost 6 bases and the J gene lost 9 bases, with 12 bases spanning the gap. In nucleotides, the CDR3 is TGCAGTGCCGTCGGATGGAGCACCATATATTTT. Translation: CSAVGWSTIYF.

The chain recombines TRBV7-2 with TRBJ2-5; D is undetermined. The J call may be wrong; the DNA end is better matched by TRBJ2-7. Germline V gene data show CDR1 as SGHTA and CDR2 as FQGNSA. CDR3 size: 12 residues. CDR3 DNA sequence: TGTGCCAGCAGCTCCTACTCCTACGAGCAGTACTTC. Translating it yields CASSSYSYEQYF.

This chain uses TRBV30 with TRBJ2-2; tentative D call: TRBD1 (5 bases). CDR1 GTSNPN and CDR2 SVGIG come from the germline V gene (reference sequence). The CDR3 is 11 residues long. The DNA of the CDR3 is TGTGCAGGACATTTCACCGGGGAGCTGTTTTTT. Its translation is CAGHFTGELFF.

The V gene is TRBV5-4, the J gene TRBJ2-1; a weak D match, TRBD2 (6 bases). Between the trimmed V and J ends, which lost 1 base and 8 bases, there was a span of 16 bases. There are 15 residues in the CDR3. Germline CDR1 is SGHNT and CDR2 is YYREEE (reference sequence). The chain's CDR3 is CASSLRAGLNDEQFF. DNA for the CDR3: TGTGCCAGCAGCTTGCGTGCGGGGCTAAACGATGAGCAGTTCTTC.

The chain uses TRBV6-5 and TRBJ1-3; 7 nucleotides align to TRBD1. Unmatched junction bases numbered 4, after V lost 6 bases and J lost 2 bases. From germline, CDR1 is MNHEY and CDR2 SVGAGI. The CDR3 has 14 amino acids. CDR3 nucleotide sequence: TGTGCCAGCAGCCAGACAGGGACTGGAAACACCATATATTTT. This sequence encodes CASSQTGTGNTIYF.

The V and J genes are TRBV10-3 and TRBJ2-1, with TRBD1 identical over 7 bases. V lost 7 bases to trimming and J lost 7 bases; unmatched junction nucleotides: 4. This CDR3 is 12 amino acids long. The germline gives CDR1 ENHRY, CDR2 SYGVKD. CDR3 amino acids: CAITAGGNEQFF. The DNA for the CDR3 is TGTGCCATCACTGCAGGGGGAAATGAGCAGTTCTTC.

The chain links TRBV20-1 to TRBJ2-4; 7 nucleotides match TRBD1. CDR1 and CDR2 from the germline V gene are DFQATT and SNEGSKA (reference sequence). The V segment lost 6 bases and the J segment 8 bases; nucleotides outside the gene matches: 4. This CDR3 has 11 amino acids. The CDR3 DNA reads TGCAGTGCCCGGCAGGGGGACATTCAGTACTTC. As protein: CSARQGDIQYF.

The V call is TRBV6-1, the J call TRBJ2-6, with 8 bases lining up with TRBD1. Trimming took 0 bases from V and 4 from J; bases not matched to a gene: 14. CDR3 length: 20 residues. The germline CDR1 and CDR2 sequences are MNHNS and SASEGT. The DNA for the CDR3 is TGTGCCAGCAGTGAAGCTGGCAGGGGGCGACCCTTCTCGGGGGCCAACGTCCTGACTTTC. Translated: CASSEAGRGRPFSGANVLTF.